Listed below are T cell receptor beta chains from one sample, sequenced in a study of blood T cell repertoires in COVID-19. Clones were sequenced by immunoSEQ multiplex PCR, and TCRdb holds only the in-frame ones, with some missing. The sample yields around 110,000 clones, more than 70% seen once. Sequencing was carried out using peripheral blood. Receptors originate from a human donor in a cohort sampled during active COVID-19. Each CDR3 is given without its conserved first and last residue.

>TRBV6-2/TRBV6-3|TRBJ2-5
ASSYQLAGGYQETQY
>TRBV4-2|TRBJ2-1
ASSQLDYSYNEQF
>TRBV11-2|TRBJ1-1
ASSGRTGRNTEAF
>TRBV3-1/TRBV3-2|TRBJ2-3
ASSPLESLSTDTQY
>TRBV19|TRBJ2-2
ASSIGLAGGIITGELF
>TRBV28|TRBJ2-7
ASSSYPGQTYEQY
>TRBV10-3|TRBJ2-7
AISEGQTLLRGYEQY
>TRBV19|TRBJ1-1
ASSIATALNTEAF
>TRBV13|TRBJ2-1
ASTRLGRYNEQF
>TRBV7-2|TRBJ2-3
ASSLEEGLFNTQY
>TRBV7-2|TRBJ2-5
ASSFLAGEETQY
>TRBV6-6|TRBJ1-5
ASSKENQPQH
>TRBV6-2/TRBV6-3|TRBJ2-3
ASSYHREKVRDTQY
>TRBV5-6|TRBJ2-1
ASSLRLAGGPPYNEQF
>TRBV5-8|TRBJ1-4
ASSPFLQGALGKLF
>TRBV6-5|TRBJ1-1
ASRDDGQRGF
>TRBV6-4|TRBJ1-2
ASSATGVANYGYT
>TRBV18|TRBJ2-4
ASSPPGKNIQY
>TRBV10-3|TRBJ2-5
ATSAGIQETQY
>TRBV6-6|TRBJ1-1
ASSRVAGYTEAF
>TRBV6-5|TRBJ2-7
ASSYGAVYEQY
>TRBV6-6|TRBJ2-2
ASSHGEAGGSRTGELF